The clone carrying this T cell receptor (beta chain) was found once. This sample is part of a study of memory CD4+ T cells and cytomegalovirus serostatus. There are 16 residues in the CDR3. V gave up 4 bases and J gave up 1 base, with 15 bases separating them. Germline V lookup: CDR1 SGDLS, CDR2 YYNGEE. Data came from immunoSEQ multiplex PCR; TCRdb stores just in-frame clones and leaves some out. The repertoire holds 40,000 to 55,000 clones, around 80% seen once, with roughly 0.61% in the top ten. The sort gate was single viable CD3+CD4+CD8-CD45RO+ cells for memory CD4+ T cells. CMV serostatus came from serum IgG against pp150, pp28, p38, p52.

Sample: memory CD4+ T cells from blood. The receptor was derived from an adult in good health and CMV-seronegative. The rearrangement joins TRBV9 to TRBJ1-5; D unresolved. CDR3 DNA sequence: TGTGCCAGCAGCCCCCATACGGGCGGAAGCAATCAGCCCCAGCATTTT. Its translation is CASSPHTGGSNQPQHF.